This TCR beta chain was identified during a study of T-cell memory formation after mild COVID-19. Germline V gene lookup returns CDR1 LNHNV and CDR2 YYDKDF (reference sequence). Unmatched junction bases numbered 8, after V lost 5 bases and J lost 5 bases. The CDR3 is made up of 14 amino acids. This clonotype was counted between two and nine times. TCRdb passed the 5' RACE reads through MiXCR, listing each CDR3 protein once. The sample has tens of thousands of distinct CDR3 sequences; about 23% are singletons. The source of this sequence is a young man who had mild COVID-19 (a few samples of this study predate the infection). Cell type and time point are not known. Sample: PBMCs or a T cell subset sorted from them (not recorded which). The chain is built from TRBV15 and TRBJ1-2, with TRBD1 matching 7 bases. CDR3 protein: CATSLTGVSYGYTF. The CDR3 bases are TGTGCCACCAGCCTCACAGGGGTTTCATATGGCTACACCTTC. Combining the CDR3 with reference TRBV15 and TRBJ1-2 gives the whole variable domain DAMVIQNPRYQVTQFGKPVTLSCSQTLNHNVMYWYQQKSSQAPKLLFHYYDKDFNNEADTPDNFQSRRPNTSFCFLDIRSPGLGDTAMYLCATSLTGVSYGYTFGSGTRLTVV.